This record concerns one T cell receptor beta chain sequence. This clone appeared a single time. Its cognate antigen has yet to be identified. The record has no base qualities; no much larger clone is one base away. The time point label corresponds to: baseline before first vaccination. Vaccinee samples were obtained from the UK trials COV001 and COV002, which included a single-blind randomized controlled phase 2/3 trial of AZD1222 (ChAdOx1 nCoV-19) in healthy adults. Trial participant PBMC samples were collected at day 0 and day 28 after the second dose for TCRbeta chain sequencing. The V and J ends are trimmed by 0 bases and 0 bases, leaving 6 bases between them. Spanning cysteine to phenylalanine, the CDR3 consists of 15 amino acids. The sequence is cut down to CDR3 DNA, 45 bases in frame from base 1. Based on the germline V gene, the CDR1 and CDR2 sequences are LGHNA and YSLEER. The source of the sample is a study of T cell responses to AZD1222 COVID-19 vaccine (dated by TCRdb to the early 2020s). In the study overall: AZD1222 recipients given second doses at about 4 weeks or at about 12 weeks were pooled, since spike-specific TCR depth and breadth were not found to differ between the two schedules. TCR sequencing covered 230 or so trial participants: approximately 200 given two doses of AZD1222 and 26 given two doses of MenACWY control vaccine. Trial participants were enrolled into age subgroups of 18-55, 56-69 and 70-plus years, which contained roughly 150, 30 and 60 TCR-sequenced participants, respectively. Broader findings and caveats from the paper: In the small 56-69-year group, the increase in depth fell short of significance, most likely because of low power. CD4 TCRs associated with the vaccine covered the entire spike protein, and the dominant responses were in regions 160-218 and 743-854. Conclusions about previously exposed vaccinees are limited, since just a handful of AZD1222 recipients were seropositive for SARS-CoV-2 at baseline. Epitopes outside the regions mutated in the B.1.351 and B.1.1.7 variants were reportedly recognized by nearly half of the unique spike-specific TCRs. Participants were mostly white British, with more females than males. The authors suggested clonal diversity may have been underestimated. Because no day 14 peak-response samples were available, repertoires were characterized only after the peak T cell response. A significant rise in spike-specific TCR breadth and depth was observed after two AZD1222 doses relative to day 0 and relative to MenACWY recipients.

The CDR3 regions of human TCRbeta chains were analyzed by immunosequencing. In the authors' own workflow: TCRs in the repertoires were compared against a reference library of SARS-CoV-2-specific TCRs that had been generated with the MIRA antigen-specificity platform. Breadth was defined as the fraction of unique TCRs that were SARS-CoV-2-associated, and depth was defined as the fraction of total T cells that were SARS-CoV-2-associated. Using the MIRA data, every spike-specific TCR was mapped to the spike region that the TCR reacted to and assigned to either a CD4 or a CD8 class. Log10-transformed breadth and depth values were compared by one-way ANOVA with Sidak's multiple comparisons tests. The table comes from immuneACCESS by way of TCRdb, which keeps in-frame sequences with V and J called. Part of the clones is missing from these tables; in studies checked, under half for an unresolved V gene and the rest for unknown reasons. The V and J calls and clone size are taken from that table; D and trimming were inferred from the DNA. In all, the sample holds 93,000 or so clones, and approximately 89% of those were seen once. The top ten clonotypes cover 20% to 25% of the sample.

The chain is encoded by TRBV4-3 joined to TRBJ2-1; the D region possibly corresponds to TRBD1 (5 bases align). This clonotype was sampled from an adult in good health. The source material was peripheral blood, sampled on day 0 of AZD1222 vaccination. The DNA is TGCGCCAGCAGCCAAGACCAGGGCTCCTACAATGAGCAGTTCTTC. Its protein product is CASSQDQGSYNEQFF.